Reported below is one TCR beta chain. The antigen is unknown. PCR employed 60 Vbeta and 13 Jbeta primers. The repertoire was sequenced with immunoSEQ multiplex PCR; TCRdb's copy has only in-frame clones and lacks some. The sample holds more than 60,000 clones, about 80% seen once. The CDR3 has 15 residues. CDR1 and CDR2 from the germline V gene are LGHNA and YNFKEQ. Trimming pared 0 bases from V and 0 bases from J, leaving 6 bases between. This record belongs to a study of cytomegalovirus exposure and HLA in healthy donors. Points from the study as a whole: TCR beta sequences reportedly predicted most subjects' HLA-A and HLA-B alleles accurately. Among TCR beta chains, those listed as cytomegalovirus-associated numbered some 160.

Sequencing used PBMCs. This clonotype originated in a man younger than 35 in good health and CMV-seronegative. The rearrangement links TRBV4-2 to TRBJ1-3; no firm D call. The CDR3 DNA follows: TGTGCCAGCAGCCAAGACCAGATCTCTGGAAACACCATATATTTT. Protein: CASSQDQISGNTIYF.